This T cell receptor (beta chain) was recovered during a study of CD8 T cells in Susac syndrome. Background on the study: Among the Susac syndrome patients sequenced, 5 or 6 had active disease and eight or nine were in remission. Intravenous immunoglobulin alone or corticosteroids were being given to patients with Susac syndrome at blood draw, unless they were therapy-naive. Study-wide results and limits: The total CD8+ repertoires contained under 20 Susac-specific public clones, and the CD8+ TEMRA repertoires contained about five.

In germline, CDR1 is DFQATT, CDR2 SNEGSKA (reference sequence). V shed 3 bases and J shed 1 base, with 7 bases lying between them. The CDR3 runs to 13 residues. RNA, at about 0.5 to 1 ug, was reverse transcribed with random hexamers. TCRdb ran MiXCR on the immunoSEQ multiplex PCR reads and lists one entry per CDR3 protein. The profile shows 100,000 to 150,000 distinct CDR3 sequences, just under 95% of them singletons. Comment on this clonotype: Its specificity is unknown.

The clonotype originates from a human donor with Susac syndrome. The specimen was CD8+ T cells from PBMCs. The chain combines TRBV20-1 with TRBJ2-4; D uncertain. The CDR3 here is CSASPWAKNIQYF. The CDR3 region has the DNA TGCAGTGCTAGTCCGTGGGCCAAAAACATTCAGTACTTC.